The rows below give T cell receptor beta chains drawn from one sample of a study of blood T cell repertoires in COVID-19. TCRdb keeps only in-frame clones here, not all; method: immunoSEQ multiplex PCR. The table includes some 110,000 clones, 65% to 90% detected once. Sequenced material: peripheral blood. All receptors come from a man in his sixties with acute or convalescent COVID-19. CDR3s include the opening cysteine and the closing phenylalanine or tryptophan. The order of the fields is J gene, clone size, V gene, D gene, CDR3 protein, CDR3 DNA. D genes are given only for firm matches. Clone sizes are given selectively: once, few, many, or a class where the clone is expanded.

TRBJ2-5,-,TRBV18,-,CASSPARPTQETQYF,TGTGCCAGCTCACCAGCACGCCCCACACAAGAGACCCAGTACTTC
TRBJ2-7,-,TRBV28,TRBD1,CASSYSGTGDPYEQYF,TGTGCCAGCAGTTATTCCGGGACAGGGGACCCCTACGAGCAGTACTTC
TRBJ2-7,-,TRBV3-1/TRBV3-2,TRBD1,CASSQLQGPEQYF,TGTGCCAGCAGCCAACTACAGGGGCCCGAGCAGTACTTC
TRBJ1-2,once,TRBV6-5,-,CASRVGTVYGYTF,TGTGCCAGCAGAGTAGGAACAGTCTATGGCTACACCTTC
TRBJ1-2,-,TRBV7-2,TRBD1,CASSLTAGGGYGYTF,TGTGCCAGCAGCTTGACGGCAGGGGGCGGGTATGGCTACACCTTC
TRBJ2-3,few,TRBV9,-,CASSGYGGRSTDTQYF,TGTGCCAGCAGCGGGTACGGGGGGCGGAGCACAGATACGCAGTATTTT
TRBJ2-1,-,TRBV5-1,TRBD2,CASRGLAGSSYNEQFF,TGCGCCAGCAGAGGACTAGCGGGGAGCTCCTACAATGAGCAGTTCTTC
TRBJ1-1,-,TRBV3-1/TRBV3-2,TRBD1,CASSPSPHRGAFF,TGTGCCAGCAGCCCCAGCCCGCACAGGGGAGCTTTCTTT
TRBJ2-3,-,TRBV5-1,TRBD2,CASSLGRGNTDTQYF,TGCGCCAGCAGCTTGGGGCGGGGGAACACAGATACGCAGTATTTT
TRBJ1-3,-,TRBV6-5,-,CASSYSVASGNTIYF,TGTGCCAGCAGTTACTCGGTGGCCTCTGGAAACACCATATATTTT
TRBJ2-7,few,TRBV6-2/TRBV6-3,TRBD1,CASSGTGSYEQYF,TGTGCCAGCAGTGGGACAGGCTCCTACGAGCAGTACTTC
TRBJ1-4,-,TRBV5-1,TRBD1,CASSLEGASNEKLFF,TGCGCCAGCAGCTTAGAGGGGGCCTCTAATGAAAAACTGTTTTTT
TRBJ1-1,few,TRBV3-1/TRBV3-2,-,CASSQGETEAFF,TGTGCCAGCAGCCAAGGGGAGACTGAAGCTTTCTTT
TRBJ1-1,-,TRBV4-3,-,CASSQDGGRLSTGKAFF,TGCGCCAGCAGCCAAGATGGCGGGAGGCTTAGCACTGGGAAAGCTTTCTTT
TRBJ2-2,-,TRBV3-1/TRBV3-2,TRBD2,CASSQERVAGSTGELFF,TGTGCCAGCAGCCAAGAGAGGGTAGCGGGGAGCACCGGGGAGCTGTTTTTT
TRBJ2-5,-,TRBV6-5,TRBD2,CASSQTGGETQYF,TGTGCCAGCAGCCAGACCGGGGGGGAGACCCAGTACTTC
TRBJ1-4,-,TRBV27,TRBD1,CASRTGTGVEKLFF,TGTGCCAGCAGAACCGGGACAGGGGTCGAAAAACTGTTTTTT
TRBJ2-7,-,TRBV3-1/TRBV3-2,TRBD2,CASSHAAGGQDEQYF,TGTGCCAGCAGCCATGCAGCGGGGGGGCAGGACGAGCAGTACTTC
TRBJ2-1,once,TRBV7-3,-,CASSLSPSENNEQFF,TGTGCCAGCAGCTTAAGTCCTAGCGAAAACAATGAGCAGTTCTTC
TRBJ1-2,few,TRBV10-3,-,CASMGGTYGYTF,TGTGCCTCCATGGGGGGTACCTATGGCTACACCTTC
TRBJ1-3,-,TRBV14,-,CASSQQGGGNTIYF,TGTGCCAGCAGCCAACAAGGGGGAGGAAACACCATATATTTT
TRBJ2-7,-,TRBV6-5,-,CASSWRGDEQYF,TGTGCCAGCAGTTGGAGGGGTGACGAGCAGTACTTC
TRBJ1-1,-,TRBV12-5,-,CASGLWGGTEAFF,TGTGCTAGTGGTTTGTGGGGGGGCACTGAAGCTTTCTTT
TRBJ2-3,-,TRBV7-7,-,CASSLSQTDTQYF,TGTGCTAGCAGCTTATCACAGACAGATACGCAGTATTTT
TRBJ2-7,-,TRBV5-6,TRBD2,CASSPGLAGHYEQYF,TGTGCCAGCAGCCCGGGACTAGCGGGCCACTACGAGCAGTACTTC
TRBJ2-2,-,TRBV11-2,-,CASSPYSYTGELFF,TGTGCCAGCAGCCCCTACAGTTACACCGGGGAGCTGTTTTTT
TRBJ1-3,-,TRBV4-2,-,CASSQDGGPEDTIYF,TGTGCCAGCAGCCAAGACGGGGGGCCGGAAGACACCATATATTTT
TRBJ1-6,-,TRBV5-1,TRBD1,CASSSGQENNSPLHF,TGCGCCAGCAGTTCCGGACAGGAAAATAATTCACCCCTCCACTTT
TRBJ2-5,-,TRBV7-2,TRBD2,CASSSGLAGQETQYF,TGTGCCAGCAGCTCGGGACTAGCGGGGCAAGAGACCCAGTACTTC